One TCR beta chain is described in this entry. The target of this receptor is not known. No much larger clone is present one base from it, and per-base qualities are unavailable. TCR CDR3 regions were amplified from genomic DNA by multiplex PCR using the deep immunoSEQ assay. Genomic DNA extracted from each cell subset was distributed evenly over all wells of several immunoSEQ 96-well plates, and each plate served as one replicate. For sorted subsets, 150 to 250 ng genomic DNA, equal to 30,000 or so T cell genomes, was loaded into each replicate PCR. Purified libraries were quantified with a Qubit 3.0 fluorometer, sized on a Bioanalyzer 2100, and re-quantified with the KAPA Library Quantification kit. Each immunoSEQ 96-well plate was sequenced on its own single-read 150-cycle Illumina NextSeq 550 flow cell. Turning to the authors' computational methods: Because only junctional sequences without quality scores were contained in the immunoSEQ output, filtering matching that applied to full-length reads could not be performed. To assign V/J genes and CDR3, sequences were annotated using PyIR, a Python wrapper for IgBLAST v1.9, with IMGT germline references. Reads were filtered out if the reads had weak V/J assignments (E-value above 1e-6), no CDR3, stop codons, out-of-frame junctions, or ambiguous translated residues. V3J clonotypes were defined by identical inferred V gene, J gene, and CDR3 amino acid sequence. The percentage overlap between two repertoires was calculated by dividing the number of shared unique clonotypes by the size of the smaller repertoire. Three approaches were used to assess repertoire richness: RTK rarefaction, the Chao1 estimator, and Recon v2.1 estimates of unobserved clonotypes. Generation probabilities were computed with OLGA for all TCRbeta clonotypes obtained by the gDNA method from a handful of donors. In TCRdb, the immuneACCESS table is reduced to in-frame sequences with V and J assigned. These tables do not hold every clone; where another copy was compared, an unresolved V gene accounts for under half, and the others remain unexplained. That table is the source of V, J and clone size, and D and trimming were worked out from the DNA. A total of roughly 1,800,000 clones appear in this sample, less than 95% of them only once. The ten most abundant clones make up under 1.5% of the sample.

The data are from a study of shared clonotypes between healthy human individuals (dated by TCRdb to 2020 to 2022). The study in broad terms: A few men and two women, aged 18 to 49 years, made up the cohort. Per donor, leukapheresis produced somewhere between about 0.85 and 10 billion PBMCs. Blood TCR repertoires of roughly five healthy adults were deeply sequenced to estimate repertoire size and the extent of clonotype sharing between individuals. Per donor, three plates each were used for CD4 naive and CD4 memory, two for CD8 naive, and one for CD8 memory. To increase sequencing depth and limit assay-specific biases, TCR repertoire library preparation and sequencing were carried out by different laboratories using diverse techniques.

Results and caveats for the whole study, not just this receptor: Compared with non-shared clonotypes, clonotypes shared by all four sorted-subset donors had higher generation probabilities. When a handful of donors were compared, the shared fraction of clonotypes was around 4.6% for naive CD4, approximately 3.3% for naive CD8, roughly 2.3% for memory CD4, and 0.4% for memory CD8. Sampling was restricted to blood, and TCR repertoires in tissues likely differ from the TCR repertoires found in blood. Based on pairwise subsampling, the degree of clonotype sharing among donors was expected to be affected by sequencing depth. Incomplete sequencing was indicated by rarefaction of sorted-subset datasets, despite the large sequencing depth. Because the study included only a small number of donors, the genetic and exposure-history diversity represented was limited. Naive subsets generally had larger estimated clonotype richness than memory subsets.

CD8 naive samples consisted of CD45RO-negative cells that were positively selected for CCR7, yielding a CD45RA+CCR7+ population without TemRA cells. The donors were healthy, HIV-negative adults with no recently reported acute infections or vaccinations. All donors were Caucasian adults living in Nashville, Tennessee, USA. Blood was collected by leukapheresis, and PBMCs were isolated by Ficoll-Histopaque density gradient centrifugation and then cryopreserved in liquid nitrogen vapor phase. Analytical flow cytometry was used to check the purity and quantity of every magnetically sorted T cell population. Each sorted fraction had its genomic DNA isolated and then quantified by UV absorbance on a Nanodrop 2000c. Trimmed from V: 5 bases; trimmed from J: 4 bases; junction bases lacking a gene match: 3. The CDR3 goes from the cysteine to the phenylalanine over 14 residues. Solely the CDR3 DNA is kept, with 42 bases framed from the first base. Per the germline V gene, WSHSY is the CDR1 and SAAADI is the CDR2.

The chain is assembled from TRBV10-2 and TRBJ2-3; TRBD2 aligns with 10 central bases. The sequencing sample was made of naive CD8+ T cells sorted from blood. Sample cell subset or site, as interpreted from the label and publication: CD45RA+CCR7+. This sequence originates from a man between 18 and 35 years old in good health. The DNA is TGCGCCAGCAGTCCCAGCGGGGGGGCAGATACGCAGTATTTT. It translates as CASSPSGGADTQYF.